A few counts support the clone carrying this T cell receptor beta chain. Its antigen remains unknown. This entry comes from a study of response to subunit inactivated influenza vaccine. Study outcomes and limitations: There was a suggestion from the authors that each seasonal influenza vaccination recruits few new T cells.

CDR3 size: 18 residues. The V gene lost 6 bases and the J gene lost 7 bases, with 29 bases spanning the gap. The germline CDR1 and CDR2 sequences are SGHAT and FQDESV (reference sequence). Using its own MiXCR run on the RT-PCR reads, TCRdb lists one record per CDR3 protein. Counted here are roughly 780,000 distinct CDR3 sequences, less than 20% occurring once; the ten biggest clones make up 11%. The chain joins TRBV11-1 to TRBJ2-3; D possibly corresponds to TRBD2 (6 bases). The clonotype originates from a man aged 45-65 years who received an inactivated influenza vaccine. The sample in question was PBMCs from blood, obtained 4 to 6 days after vaccination. The CDR3 region is CASRDDSWLAKVIHTQYF. CDR3 coding DNA: TGTGCCAGCAGAGACGACAGCTGGCTAGCGAAGGTTATCCATACGCAGTATTTT.